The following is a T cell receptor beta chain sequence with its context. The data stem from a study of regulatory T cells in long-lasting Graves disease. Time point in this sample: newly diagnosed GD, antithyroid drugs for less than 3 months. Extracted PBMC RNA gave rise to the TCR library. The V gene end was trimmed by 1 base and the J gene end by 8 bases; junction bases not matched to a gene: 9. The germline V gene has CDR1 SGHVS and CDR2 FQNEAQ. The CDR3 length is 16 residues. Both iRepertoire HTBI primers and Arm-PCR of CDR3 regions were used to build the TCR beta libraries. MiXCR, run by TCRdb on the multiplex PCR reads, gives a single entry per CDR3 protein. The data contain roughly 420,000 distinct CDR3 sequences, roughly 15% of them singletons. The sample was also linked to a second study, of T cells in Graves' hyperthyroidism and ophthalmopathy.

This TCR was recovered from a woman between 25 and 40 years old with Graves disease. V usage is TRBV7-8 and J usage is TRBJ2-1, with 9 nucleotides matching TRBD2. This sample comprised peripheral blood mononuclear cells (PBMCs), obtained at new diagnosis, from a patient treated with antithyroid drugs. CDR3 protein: CASSLGGGRARDEQFF. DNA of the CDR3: TGTGCCAGCAGCTTAGGAGGCGGGAGGGCCAGGGATGAGCAGTTCTTC.